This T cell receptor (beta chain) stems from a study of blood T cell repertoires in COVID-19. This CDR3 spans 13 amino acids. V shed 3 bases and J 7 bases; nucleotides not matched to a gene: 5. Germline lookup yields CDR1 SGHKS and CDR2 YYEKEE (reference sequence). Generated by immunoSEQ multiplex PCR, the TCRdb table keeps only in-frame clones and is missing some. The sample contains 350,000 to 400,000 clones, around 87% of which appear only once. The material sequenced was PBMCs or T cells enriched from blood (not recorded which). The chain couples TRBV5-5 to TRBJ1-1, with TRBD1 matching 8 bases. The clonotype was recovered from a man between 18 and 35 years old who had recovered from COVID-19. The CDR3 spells CASSSFGTGEAFF. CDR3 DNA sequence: TGTGCCAGCAGCTCGTTCGGGACAGGTGAAGCTTTCTTT.